This TCR beta chain was recorded in a study of T cells after yellow fever vaccination. Via MiXCR, TCRdb re-called the 5' RACE reads, giving one row per CDR3 protein. Here the sample spans under 600,000 distinct CDR3 sequences, approximately 13% being singletons. Study-wide points: Abundant clonotypes from the bulk population could have been carried over as contaminants into FACS-sorted repertoires. The secondary T-cell response peaked on day 5, not day 15, but was weaker. A large majority of primary-vaccination clones showed up again after the booster (roughly 95% CD4, about 87% CD8).

Per germline, CDR1 KGHSH and CDR2 LQKENI. CDR3 length: 14 residues. Trimming shortened V by 2 bases and J by 2 bases, and 10 bases separated the two germline ends. Comments on this clonotype: Its specificity is not known.

The rearrangement joins TRBV18 to TRBJ2-7; D is possibly TRBD2 (6 bases). The TCR originated in a man aged 25-45 years who received the YFV17D yellow fever vaccine. Source: PBMCs, taken on the day of the yellow fever booster vaccination. The CDR3 nucleotides read TGTGCCAGCTCACCAAGTAGCGGAACCTACGAGCAGTACTTC. Protein: CASSPSSGTYEQYF.